This T cell receptor beta chain originates from a study of T cells in Graves' hyperthyroidism and ophthalmopathy. The study, taken as a whole, reports: Most clonotypes that expanded in the thyroid above 0.001 also showed up in blood.

Amplification yielded TCR beta CDR3 regions, with RNA transcripts as the source. A set of HTBI primers served as the primers for a first-round RT-PCR of the TCR CDR3. From the multiplex PCR reads, TCRdb called clonotypes with MiXCR, one entry per CDR3 protein. The repertoire holds about 400,000 distinct CDR3 sequences, with 13% as singletons. Concerning this clonotype itself: The antigen remains undetermined. A much larger clone sits a single nucleotide away, making a read error possible.

The CDR3 has 13 amino acids. V lost 3 bases, J lost 7 bases, and 13 bases lay in between. A patient was excluded if there was uncontrolled infection, other autoimmune disease, pregnancy or lactation. The sample was blood. This chain joins TRBV12-3 or TRBV12-4 and TRBJ2-7; the D gene is possibly TRBD1 (5 bases). This receptor was identified in a woman between 18 and 30 years old with Graves' hyperthyroidism. The CDR3: CASSLPRASEQYF. The CDR3 DNA reads as TGTGCCAGCAGTTTGCCCAGGGCCAGTGAGCAGTACTTC.